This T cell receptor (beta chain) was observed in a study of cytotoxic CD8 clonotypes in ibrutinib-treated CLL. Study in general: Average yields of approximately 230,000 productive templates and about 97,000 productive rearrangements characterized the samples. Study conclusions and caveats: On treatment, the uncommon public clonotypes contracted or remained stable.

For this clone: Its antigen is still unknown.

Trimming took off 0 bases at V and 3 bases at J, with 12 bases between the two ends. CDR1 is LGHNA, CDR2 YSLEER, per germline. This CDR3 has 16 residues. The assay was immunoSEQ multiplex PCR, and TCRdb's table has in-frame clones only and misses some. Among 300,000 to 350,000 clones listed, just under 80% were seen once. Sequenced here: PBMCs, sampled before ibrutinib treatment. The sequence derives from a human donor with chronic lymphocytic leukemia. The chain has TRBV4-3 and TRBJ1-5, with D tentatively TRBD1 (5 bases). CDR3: CASSQDSRGDNQPQHF. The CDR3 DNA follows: TGCGCCAGCAGCCAAGACAGTAGGGGTGACAATCAGCCCCAGCATTTT.